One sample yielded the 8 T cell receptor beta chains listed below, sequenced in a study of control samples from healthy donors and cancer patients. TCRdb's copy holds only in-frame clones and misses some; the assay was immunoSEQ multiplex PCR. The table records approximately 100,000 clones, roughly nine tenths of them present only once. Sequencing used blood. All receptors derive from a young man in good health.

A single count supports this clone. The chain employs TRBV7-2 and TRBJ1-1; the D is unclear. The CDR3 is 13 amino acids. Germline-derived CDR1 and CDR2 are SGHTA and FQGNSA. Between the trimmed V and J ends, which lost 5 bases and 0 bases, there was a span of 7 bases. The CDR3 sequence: CASSPKMNTEAFF. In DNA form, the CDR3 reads TGTGCCAGCAGCCCGAAAATGAACACTGAAGCTTTCTTT.

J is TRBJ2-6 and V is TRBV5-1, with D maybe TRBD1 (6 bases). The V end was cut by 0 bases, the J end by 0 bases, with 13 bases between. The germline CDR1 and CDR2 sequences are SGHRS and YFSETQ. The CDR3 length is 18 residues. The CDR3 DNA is TGCGCCAGCAGCTTGGCCATCACAGGGCGCTCTGGGGCCAACGTCCTGACTTTC. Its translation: CASSLAITGRSGANVLTF. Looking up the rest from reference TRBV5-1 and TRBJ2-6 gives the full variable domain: KAGVTQTPRYLIKTRGQQVTLSCSPISGHRSVSWYQQTPGQGLQFLFEYFSETQRNKGNFPGRFSGRQFSNSRSEMNVSTLELGDSALYLCASSLAITGRSGANVLTFGAGSRLTVL.

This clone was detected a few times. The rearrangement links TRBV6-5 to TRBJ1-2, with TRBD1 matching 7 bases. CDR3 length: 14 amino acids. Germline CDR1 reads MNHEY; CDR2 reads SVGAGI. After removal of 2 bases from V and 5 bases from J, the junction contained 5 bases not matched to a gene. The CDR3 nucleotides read TGTGCCAGCAGTTACAAGGACAGGCCGTATGGCTACACCTTC. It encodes CASSYKDRPYGYTF.

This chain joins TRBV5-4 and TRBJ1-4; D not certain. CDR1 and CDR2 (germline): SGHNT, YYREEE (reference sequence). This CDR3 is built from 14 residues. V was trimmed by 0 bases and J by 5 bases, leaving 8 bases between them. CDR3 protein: CASSLDGLNEKLFF. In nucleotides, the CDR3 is TGTGCCAGCAGCTTGGACGGACTAAATGAAAAACTGTTTTTT.

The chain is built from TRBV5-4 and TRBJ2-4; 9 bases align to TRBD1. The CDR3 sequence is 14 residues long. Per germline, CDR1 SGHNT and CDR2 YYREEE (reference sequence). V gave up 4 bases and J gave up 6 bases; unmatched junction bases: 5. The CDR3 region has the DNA TGTGCCAGCAGCCCGGACAGGGGAGGAAACATTCAGTACTTC. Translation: CASSPDRGGNIQYF.

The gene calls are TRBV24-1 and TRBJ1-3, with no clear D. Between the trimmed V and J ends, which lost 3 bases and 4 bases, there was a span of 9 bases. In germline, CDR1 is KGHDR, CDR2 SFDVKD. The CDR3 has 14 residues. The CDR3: CATSDQGNGNTIYF. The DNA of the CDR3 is TGTGCCACCAGTGATCAAGGCAACGGAAACACCATATATTTT.

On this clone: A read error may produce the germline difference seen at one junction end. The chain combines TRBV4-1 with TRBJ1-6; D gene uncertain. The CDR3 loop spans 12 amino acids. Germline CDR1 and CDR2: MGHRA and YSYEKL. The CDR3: CASSQDLGPLYF. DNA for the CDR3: TGCGCCAGCAGCCAAGACCTTGGTCCCCTCTACTTT.

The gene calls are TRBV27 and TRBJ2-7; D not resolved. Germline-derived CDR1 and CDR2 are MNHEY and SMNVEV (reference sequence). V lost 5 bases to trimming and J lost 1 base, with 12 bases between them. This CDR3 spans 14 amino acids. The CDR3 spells CASSLNPRSYEQYF. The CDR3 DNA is TGTGCCAGCAGTCTTAATCCCCGGTCCTACGAGCAGTACTTC.